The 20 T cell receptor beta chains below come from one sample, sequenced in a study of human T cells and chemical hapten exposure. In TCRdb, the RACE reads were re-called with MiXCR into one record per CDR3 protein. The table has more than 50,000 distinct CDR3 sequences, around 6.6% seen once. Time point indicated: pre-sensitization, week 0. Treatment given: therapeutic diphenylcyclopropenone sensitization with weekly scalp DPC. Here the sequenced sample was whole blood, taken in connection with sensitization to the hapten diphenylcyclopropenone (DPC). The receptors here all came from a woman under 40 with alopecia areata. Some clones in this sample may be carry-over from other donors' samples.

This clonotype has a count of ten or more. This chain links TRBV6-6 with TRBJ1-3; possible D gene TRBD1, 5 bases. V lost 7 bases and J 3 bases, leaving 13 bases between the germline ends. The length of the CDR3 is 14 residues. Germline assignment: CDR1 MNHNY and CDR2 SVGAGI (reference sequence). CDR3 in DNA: TGTGCCAGCAATGGACAAAGGATTGGAAACACCATATATTTT. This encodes CASNGQRIGNTIYF.

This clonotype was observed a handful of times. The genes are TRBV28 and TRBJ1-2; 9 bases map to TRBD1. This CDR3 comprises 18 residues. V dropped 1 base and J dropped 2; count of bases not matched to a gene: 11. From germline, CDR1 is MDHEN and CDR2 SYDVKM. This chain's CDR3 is CASSLLGFGGQGNYGYTF. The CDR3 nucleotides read TGTGCCAGCAGTTTATTGGGGTTCGGCGGACAGGGGAACTATGGCTACACCTTC.

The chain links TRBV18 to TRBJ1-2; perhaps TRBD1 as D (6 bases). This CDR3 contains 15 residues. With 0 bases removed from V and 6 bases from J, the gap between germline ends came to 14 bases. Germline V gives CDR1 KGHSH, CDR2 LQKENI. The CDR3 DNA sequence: TGTGCCAGCTCACCACCGAGTACGGGGGCACATGGCTACACCTTC. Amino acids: CASSPPSTGAHGYTF.

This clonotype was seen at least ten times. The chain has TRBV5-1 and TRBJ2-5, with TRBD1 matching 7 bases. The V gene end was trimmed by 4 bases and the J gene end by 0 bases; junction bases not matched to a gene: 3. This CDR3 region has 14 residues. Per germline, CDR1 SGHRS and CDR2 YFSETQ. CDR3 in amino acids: CASSVTGYQETQYF. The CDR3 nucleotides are TGCGCCAGCAGCGTGACAGGGTACCAAGAGACCCAGTACTTC.

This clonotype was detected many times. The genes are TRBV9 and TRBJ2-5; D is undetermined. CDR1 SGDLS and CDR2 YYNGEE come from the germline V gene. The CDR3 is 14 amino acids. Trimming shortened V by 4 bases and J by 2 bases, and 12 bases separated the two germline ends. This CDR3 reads CASSLRWGQETQYF. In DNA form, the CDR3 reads TGTGCCAGCAGCTTACGCTGGGGTCAAGAGACCCAGTACTTC.

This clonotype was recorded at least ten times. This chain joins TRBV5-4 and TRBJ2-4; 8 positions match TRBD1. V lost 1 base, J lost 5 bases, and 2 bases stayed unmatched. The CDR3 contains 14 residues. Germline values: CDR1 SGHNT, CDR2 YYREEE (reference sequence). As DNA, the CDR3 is TGTGCCAGCAGCTTGCCAGGGGGCCAAAACATTCAGTACTTC. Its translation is CASSLPGGQNIQYF.

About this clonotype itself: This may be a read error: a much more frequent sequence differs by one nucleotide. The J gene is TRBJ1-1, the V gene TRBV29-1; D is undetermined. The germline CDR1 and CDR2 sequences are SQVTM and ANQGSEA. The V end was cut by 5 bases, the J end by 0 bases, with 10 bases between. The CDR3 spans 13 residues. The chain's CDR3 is CSVSQSLNTEAFF. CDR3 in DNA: TGCAGCGTTTCTCAGTCCTTGAACACTGAAGCTTTCTTT. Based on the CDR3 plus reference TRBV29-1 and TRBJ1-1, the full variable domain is SAVISQKPSRDICQRGTSLTIQCQVDSQVTMMFWYRQQPGQSLTLIATANQGSEATYESGFVIDKFPISRPNLTFSTLTVSNMSPEDSSIYLCSVSQSLNTEAFFGQGTRLTVV.

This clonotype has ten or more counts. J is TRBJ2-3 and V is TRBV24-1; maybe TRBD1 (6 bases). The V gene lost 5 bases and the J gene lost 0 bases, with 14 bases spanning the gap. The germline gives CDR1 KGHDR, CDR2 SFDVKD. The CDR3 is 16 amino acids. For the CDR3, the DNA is TGTGCCACCAGTGCTACAGGGAGCCCCAGCACAGATACGCAGTATTTT. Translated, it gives CATSATGSPSTDTQYF.

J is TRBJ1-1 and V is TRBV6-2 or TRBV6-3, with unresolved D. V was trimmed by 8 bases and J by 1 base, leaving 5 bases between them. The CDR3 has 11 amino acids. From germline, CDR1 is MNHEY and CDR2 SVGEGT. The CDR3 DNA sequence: TGTGCCAGCCTGGAGAACACTGAAGCTTTCTTT. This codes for CASLENTEAFF.

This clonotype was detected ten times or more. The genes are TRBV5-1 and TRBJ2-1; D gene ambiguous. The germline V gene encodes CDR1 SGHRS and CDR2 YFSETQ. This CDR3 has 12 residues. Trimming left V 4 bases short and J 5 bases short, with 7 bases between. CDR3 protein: CASSLSNNEQFF. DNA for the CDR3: TGCGCCAGCAGCCTGTCTAACAATGAGCAGTTCTTC.

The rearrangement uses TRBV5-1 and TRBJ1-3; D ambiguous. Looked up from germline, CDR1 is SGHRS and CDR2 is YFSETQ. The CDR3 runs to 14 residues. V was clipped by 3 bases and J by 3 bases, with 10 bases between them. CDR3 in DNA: TGCGCCAGCAGCTCGGGGAACGGTGGAAACACCATATATTTT. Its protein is CASSSGNGGNTIYF.

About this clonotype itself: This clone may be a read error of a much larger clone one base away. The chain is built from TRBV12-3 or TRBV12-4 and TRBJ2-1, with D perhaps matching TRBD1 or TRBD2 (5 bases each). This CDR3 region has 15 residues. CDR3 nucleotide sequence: TGTGCCAACAGTTTAGCCGCTAGCAGGGTGAATGAGCAGTTCTTC. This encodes CANSLAASRVNEQFF.

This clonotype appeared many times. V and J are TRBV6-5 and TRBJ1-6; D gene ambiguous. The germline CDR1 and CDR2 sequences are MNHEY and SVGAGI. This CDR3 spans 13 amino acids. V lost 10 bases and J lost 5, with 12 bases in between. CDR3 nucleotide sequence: TGTGCCACCGCGTTAGATGATAATTCACCCCTCCACTTT. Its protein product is CATALDDNSPLHF.

The CDR3, as DNA: TGTGCCAGCTCACCATCTCAACAGGGGGCCAACACTGAAGCTTTCTTT. Translated: CASSPSQQGANTEAFF. The chain employs TRBV18 and TRBJ1-1; 9 bases fit TRBD1. This CDR3 contains 16 residues. CDR1 and CDR2 from the germline V gene are KGHSH and LQKENI. J gave up 2 bases and V 2 bases, and 6 bases lay outside the gene matches.

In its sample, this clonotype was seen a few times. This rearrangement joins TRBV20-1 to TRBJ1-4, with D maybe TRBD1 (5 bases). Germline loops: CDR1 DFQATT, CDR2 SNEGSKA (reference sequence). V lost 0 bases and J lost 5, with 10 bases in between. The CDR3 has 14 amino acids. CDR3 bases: TGCAGTGCTAGAGATCCCGCAGGGAATGAAAAACTGTTTTTT. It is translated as CSARDPAGNEKLFF.

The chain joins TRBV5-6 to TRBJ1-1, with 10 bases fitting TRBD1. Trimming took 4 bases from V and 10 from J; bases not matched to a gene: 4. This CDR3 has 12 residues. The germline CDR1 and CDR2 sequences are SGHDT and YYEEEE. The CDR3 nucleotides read TGTGCCAGCAGCCCTTGGACAGGGGGAGCTTTCTTT. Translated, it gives CASSPWTGGAFF.

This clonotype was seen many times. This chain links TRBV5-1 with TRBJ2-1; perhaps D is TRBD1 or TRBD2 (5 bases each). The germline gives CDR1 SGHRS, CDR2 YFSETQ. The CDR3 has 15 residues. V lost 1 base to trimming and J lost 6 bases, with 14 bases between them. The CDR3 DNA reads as TGCGCCAGCAGCTTGTCGGGGCAGGTGGGCAATGAGCAGTTCTTC. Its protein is CASSLSGQVGNEQFF. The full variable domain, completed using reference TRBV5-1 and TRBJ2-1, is KAGVTQTPRYLIKTRGQQVTLSCSPISGHRSVSWYQQTPGQGLQFLFEYFSETQRNKGNFPGRFSGRQFSNSRSEMNVSTLELGDSALYLCASSLSGQVGNEQFFGPGTRLTVL.

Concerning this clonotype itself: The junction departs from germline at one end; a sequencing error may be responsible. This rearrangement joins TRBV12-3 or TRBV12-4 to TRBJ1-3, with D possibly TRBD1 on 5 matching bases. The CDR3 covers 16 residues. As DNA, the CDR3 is TGTACCAGCAGGGAACAATTGTTTTCCTCTGGAAACACCATATATTTT. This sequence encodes CTSREQLFSSGNTIYF.

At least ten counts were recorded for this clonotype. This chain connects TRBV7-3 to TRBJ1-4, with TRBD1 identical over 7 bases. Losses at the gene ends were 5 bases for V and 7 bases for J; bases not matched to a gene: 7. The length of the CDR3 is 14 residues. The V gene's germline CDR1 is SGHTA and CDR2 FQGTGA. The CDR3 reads CASSRDSRFEKLFF. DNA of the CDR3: TGTGCCAGCAGCCGGGACAGCCGTTTTGAAAAACTGTTTTTT. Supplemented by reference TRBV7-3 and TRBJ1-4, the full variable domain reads GAGVSQTPSNKVTEKGKYVELRCDPISGHTALYWYRQSLGQGPEFLIYFQGTGAADDSGLPNDRFFAVRPEGSVSTLKIQRTERGDSAVYLCASSRDSRFEKLFFGSGTQLSVL.

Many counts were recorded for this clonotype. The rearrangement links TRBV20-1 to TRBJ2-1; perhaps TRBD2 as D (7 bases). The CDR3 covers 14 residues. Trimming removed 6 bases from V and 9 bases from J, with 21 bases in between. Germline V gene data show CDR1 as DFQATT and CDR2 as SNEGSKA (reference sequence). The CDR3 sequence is CSAPDGGAFSEQFF. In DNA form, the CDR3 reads TGCAGTGCCCCTGATGGGGGGGCCTTTAGTGAGCAGTTCTTC.